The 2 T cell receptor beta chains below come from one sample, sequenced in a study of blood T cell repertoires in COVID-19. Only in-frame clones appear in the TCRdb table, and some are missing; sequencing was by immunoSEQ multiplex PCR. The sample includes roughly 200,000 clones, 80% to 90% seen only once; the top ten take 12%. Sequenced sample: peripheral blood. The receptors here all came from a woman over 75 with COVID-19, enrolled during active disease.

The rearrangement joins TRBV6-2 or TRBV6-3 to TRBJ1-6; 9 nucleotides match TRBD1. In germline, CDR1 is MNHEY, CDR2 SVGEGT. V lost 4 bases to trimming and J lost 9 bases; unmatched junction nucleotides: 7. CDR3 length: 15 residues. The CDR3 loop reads CASSSSGTGTSPLHF. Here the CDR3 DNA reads TGTGCCAGCAGTTCCTCCGGGACAGGGACTTCACCCCTCCACTTT.

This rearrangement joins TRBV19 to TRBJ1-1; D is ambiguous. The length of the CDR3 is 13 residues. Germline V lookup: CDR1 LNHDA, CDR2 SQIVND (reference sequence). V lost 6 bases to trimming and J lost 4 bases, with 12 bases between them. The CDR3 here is CASRTRPSTEAFF. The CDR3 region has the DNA TGTGCCAGTAGGACAAGACCATCCACTGAAGCTTTCTTT.